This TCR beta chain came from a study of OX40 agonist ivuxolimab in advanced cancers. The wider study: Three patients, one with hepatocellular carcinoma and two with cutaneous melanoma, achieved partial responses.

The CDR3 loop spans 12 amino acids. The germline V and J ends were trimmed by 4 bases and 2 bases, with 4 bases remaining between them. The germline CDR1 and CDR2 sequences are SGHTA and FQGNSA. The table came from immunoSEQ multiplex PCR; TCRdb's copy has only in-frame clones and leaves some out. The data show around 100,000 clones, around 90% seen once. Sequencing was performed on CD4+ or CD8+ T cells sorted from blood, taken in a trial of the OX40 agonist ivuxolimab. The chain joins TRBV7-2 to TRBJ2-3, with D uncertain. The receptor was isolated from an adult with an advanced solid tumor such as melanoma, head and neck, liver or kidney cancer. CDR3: CASSYFTDTQYF. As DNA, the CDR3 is TGTGCCAGCAGCTATTTCACAGATACGCAGTATTTT.